The present T cell receptor beta chain was sequenced within a study of cytomegalovirus exposure and HLA in healthy donors. Study background: A subsequent analysis reported that the 110 or so validation repertoires were produced on the same platform that had also been used for the roughly 670 first-cohort repertoires.

Worth noting for this clone: Antigen: not known.

TCRdb's table, derived via immunoSEQ multiplex PCR, lists solely in-frame clones and lacks some. The data show about 140,000 clones, 85% to 90% seen once. Findings and limits, study-wide: It was reported that the classifier diagnosed cytomegalovirus status with high specificity and sensitivity in both the original and validation cohorts. Subsequent analysis found a tendency for first-cohort TCR clusters to co-occur within the 110 or so validation repertoires. In vitro work confirmed that three CMV-associated chains recognize CMV antigens.

Germline CDR1 reads KGHSH; CDR2 reads LQKENI. There are 14 residues in the CDR3. Trimming shortened V by 3 bases and J by 4 bases, and 12 bases separated the two germline ends. The sequenced sample was PBMCs. V is TRBV18 and J is TRBJ1-2, with a weak D call TRBD1 (6 bases). This TCR was recovered from a woman under 30 in good health and CMV-seropositive. CDR3 amino acids: CASSPEQGSYGYTF. The CDR3 nucleotides read TGTGCCAGCTCACCGGAGCAGGGGAGCTATGGCTACACCTTC.